Listed below are T cell receptor beta chains from one sample, sequenced in a study of sequential checkpoint blockade in melanoma. Method: immunoSEQ multiplex PCR; TCRdb's copy keeps in-frame clones and lacks some. The sample consists of about 5,500 clones, around 39% of them appearing once. The sample consisted of tumor tissue (inferred from file names), taken from a patient given nivolumab and ipilimumab in sequence. These receptors came from a human donor with melanoma. CDR3s include the opening cysteine and the closing phenylalanine or tryptophan. A D gene is named only where the DNA matches it firmly. Only some rows state a clone size, as once, few, many or a class for expanded clones.

J gene | D gene | clone size | V gene | CDR3 DNA | CDR3 protein
TRBJ1-5 | TRBD1 | - | TRBV19 | TGTGCCAGTAGTATCGACAGGGTCGGCAATCAGCCCCAGCATTTT | CASSIDRVGNQPQHF
TRBJ1-5 | - | few | TRBV30 | TGTGCCTGGAGTGCCGGCAGGTGGGATCAGCCCCAGCATTTT | CAWSAGRWDQPQHF
TRBJ1-2 | - | - | TRBV9 | TGTGCCAGCAGCGTAGATGGGACACGGGTCTATGGCTACACCTTC | CASSVDGTRVYGYTF
TRBJ2-7 | - | - | TRBV28 | TGTGCCAGCAGTCCCAGAACTAGTTCCTACGAGCAGTACTTC | CASSPRTSSYEQYF
TRBJ2-7 | TRBD2 | - | TRBV11-3 | TGTGCCAGCAGCTTAGTAAGACTAGCGGGAGTAGGCGAGCAGTACTTC | CASSLVRLAGVGEQYF
TRBJ1-4 | - | - | TRBV5-1 | TGCGCCAGCAGCTTGGACAGGGCTAATGAAAAACTGTTTTTT | CASSLDRANEKLFF
TRBJ2-5 | - | few | TRBV12-5 | TGTGCTAGTGGTCACGGTCGGGGCAGTGGTCAAGAGACCCAGTACTTC | CASGHGRGSGQETQYF
TRBJ1-3 | - | medium-sized | TRBV11-3 | TGTGCCAGCAGCTCCCCCTTGGGGCTGACGGGAAACACCATATATTTT | CASSSPLGLTGNTIYF
TRBJ2-7 | - | - | TRBV25-1 | TGTGCCAGCAGTGACGGCTTTTTCCTCCAGTACTTC | CASSDGFFLQYF
TRBJ2-7 | - | large | TRBV19 | TGTGCCAGTAGTCCACGTGCCTTTGGACGGTGGTTGGGCGAGCAGTACTTC | CASSPRAFGRWLGEQYF
TRBJ2-2 | - | few | TRBV19 | TGTGCCAGTAGCGTCCACGGGGTGGTGAACACCGGGGAGCTGTTTTTT | CASSVHGVVNTGELFF
TRBJ2-2 | TRBD2 | few | TRBV12-5 | TGTGCCAGTCTAGCGGGAGGGTACATGAGCGGGGAGCTGTTTTTT | CASLAGGYMSGELFF
TRBJ1-1 | - | medium-sized | TRBV28 | TGTGCCAGCAGCGGGAAGTTGAACACTGAAGCTTTCTTT | CASSGKLNTEAFF
TRBJ1-3 | - | - | TRBV9 | TGTGCCAGCAGCGACTCTGGAAACACCATATATTTT | CASSDSGNTIYF
TRBJ2-1 | TRBD2 | - | TRBV29-1 | TGCAGCGTTGTGTATACTAGCGGGTCGTGGGAGCAGTTCTTC | CSVVYTSGSWEQFF
TRBJ2-1 | TRBD2 | few | TRBV7-7 | TGTGCCAGCAGCTCGGGGACTAGTCTATACGATGAGCAGTTCTTC | CASSSGTSLYDEQFF
TRBJ2-7 | TRBD1 | - | TRBV5-1 | TGCGCCAGCAGCTTCCGGGACAGGACAGGCGAGCAGTACTTC | CASSFRDRTGEQYF
TRBJ2-6 | - | once | TRBV30 | TGTGCCTGGAGTGTAAGCCACAGGGTAAACTTGTCTGGGGCCAACGTCCTGACTTTC | CAWSVSHRVNLSGANVLTF
TRBJ2-5 | - | few | TRBV12-5 | TGTGCTAGTGGTTCGGACTTACAGGAGACCCAGTACTTC | CASGSDLQETQYF
TRBJ1-5 | - | - | TRBV15 | TGTGCCACCAGCAGAGAGTCCAGGGCCAGCAATCAGCCCCAGCATTTT | CATSRESRASNQPQHF
TRBJ1-1 | - | - | TRBV6-8 | TGTGCCAGCAGTGCCAGGGGAGTGAACACTGAAGCTTTCTTT | CASSARGVNTEAFF
TRBJ1-5 | - | many | TRBV1 | TGCGCCAGCAGCCAAACCGGGACAGGGAATCAGCCCCAGCATTTT | CASSQTGTGNQPQHF
TRBJ1-1 | - | few | TRBV11-3 | TGTGCCAGCAGCCCGCAGGCGGCGAACACTGAAGCTTTCTTT | CASSPQAANTEAFF
TRBJ2-1 | - | - | TRBV1 | TGCGCCAGCAGCCAAGTATTCTTTGGGACTAGCGGGAGCAATGAGCAGTTCTTC | CASSQVFFGTSGSNEQFF
TRBJ1-5 | - | - | TRBV6-7 | TGTGCCAGCAGTTACTGGGCAGGGTCTCAGCCCCAGCATTTT | CASSYWAGSQPQHF
TRBJ2-7 | - | - | TRBV18 | TGTGCCAGCTCACCCCCGGTCCGGGGCGTGGGCGAGCAGTACTTC | CASSPPVRGVGEQYF
TRBJ2-2 | - | medium-sized | TRBV11-3 | TGTGCCAGCAGAAGGACCTCGAACACCGGGGAGCTGTTTTTT | CASRRTSNTGELFF
TRBJ1-1 | - | few | TRBV6-8 | TGTGCCAGCAGTTACCCTGGACGAATTAGGGGAACGAACACTGAAGCTTTCTTT | CASSYPGRIRGTNTEAFF
TRBJ2-1 | - | - | TRBV28 | TGTGCCAGCAGAGAATCAGGGGCCGACTACAATGAGCAGTTCTTC | CASRESGADYNEQFF
TRBJ1-2 | - | medium-sized | TRBV6-8 | TGTGCCACTTTTTCCAACCAGGGCTATTCGGGCTACACCTTC | CATFSNQGYSGYTF
TRBJ1-5 | TRBD1 | - | TRBV10-2 | TGCGCCAGCAGTGCGAAGACAGGGTCTCTTAGCAATCAGCCCCAGCATTTT | CASSAKTGSLSNQPQHF
TRBJ2-7 | TRBD1 | - | TRBV29-1 | TGCAGCGCAAGGGACAGGAACTCCTACGAGCAGTACTTC | CSARDRNSYEQYF
TRBJ1-1 | - | few | TRBV5-1 | TGCGCCAGCAGCCAAGATCGGGGATTGAACACTGAAGCTTTCTTT | CASSQDRGLNTEAFF
TRBJ1-1 | TRBD1 | - | TRBV18 | TGTGCCAGCTCACCACAGGGGGCGGTTACGAACACTGAAGCTTTCTTT | CASSPQGAVTNTEAFF
TRBJ2-7 | TRBD2 | - | TRBV18 | TGTGCCAGCTCACCACTGGGGACTATTGCCTACGAGCAGTACTTC | CASSPLGTIAYEQYF
TRBJ2-3 | TRBD2 | - | TRBV19 | TGTGCCAGTAGTCCAACCGGGACTAGCGGAAGAAATACGCAGTATTTT | CASSPTGTSGRNTQYF
TRBJ2-3 | - | - | TRBV11-3 | TGTGCCAGCAGCTCCGCGTGGCTTGGTGGAGCAGATACGCAGTATTTT | CASSSAWLGGADTQYF
TRBJ1-1 | - | medium-sized | TRBV6-8 | TGTGCCAGCAGTTACTCGAGTACGAGTCGAGCTTTCTTT | CASSYSSTSRAFF
TRBJ1-4 | - | medium-sized | TRBV11-3 | TGTGCCAGCAGCTTGACGGAGGGTATGAATGAAAAACTGTTTTTT | CASSLTEGMNEKLFF
TRBJ1-5 | - | - | TRBV30 | TGTGCCTGGAGTGTACAAGGGACACGCAATCAGCCCCAGCATTTT | CAWSVQGTRNQPQHF
TRBJ2-7 | TRBD2 | - | TRBV29-1 | TGCAGCGCCTCGGGACTAGCGGGATCCGAGCAGTACTTC | CSASGLAGSEQYF
TRBJ2-2 | - | medium-sized | TRBV11-3 | TGTGCCAGCAGTACACTGCGACTGGCAGGAGGAACGGGGGAGCTGTTTTTT | CASSTLRLAGGTGELFF